This entry describes one T cell receptor (beta chain). The V gene end was trimmed by 3 bases and the J gene end by 6 bases; junction bases not matched to a gene: 8. The CDR3 is 16 residues long. Germline assignment: CDR1 SGHRS and CDR2 YFSETQ. This entry is derived from a study of cytomegalovirus exposure and HLA in healthy donors. Study in general: There were 350 to 400 genotyped donors. Of these, about 86% fell in the genetic ancestry cluster associated with self-reported Caucasian donors.

Both 60 Vbeta primers and 13 Jbeta primers went into the PCR. The repertoire was sequenced with immunoSEQ multiplex PCR; TCRdb's copy has only in-frame clones and lacks some. The repertoire holds around 130,000 clones, approximately 91% seen once, with 0.51% in the top ten. This clonotype was sampled from a woman in her 40s in good health and CMV-seronegative. This chain connects TRBV5-1 to TRBJ2-1; 11 bases line up with TRBD2. Sequenced: PBMCs. CDR3 sequence: CASSSAIGTSGNEQFF. The CDR3, as DNA: TGCGCCAGCAGCTCGGCCATCGGGACTAGCGGCAATGAGCAGTTCTTC.